One sample yielded the 23 T cell receptor beta chains listed below, sequenced in a study of blood T cell repertoires in COVID-19. Generated by immunoSEQ multiplex PCR, the TCRdb table keeps only in-frame clones and is missing some. Here the sample spans 55,000 to 95,000 clones, roughly 76% being singletons. Sequencing was carried out using peripheral blood. The origin of the receptors is a woman between 65 and 79 years old with acute or convalescent COVID-19.

In its sample, this clone was seen a few times. The chain joins TRBV7-8 to TRBJ2-5; TRBD1 is a possible D gene (6 bases). CDR3 length: 15 amino acids. The ends were cut back, 5 bases at V and 5 bases at J, with 18 bases in the middle. In germline, CDR1 is SGHVS, CDR2 FQNEAQ. This CDR3 reads CASSDETRGGETQYF. In nucleotides, the CDR3 is TGTGCCAGCAGCGACGAAACCAGGGGTGGCGAGACCCAGTACTTC.

The chain carries TRBV13 and TRBJ1-5; no clear D. V was clipped by 3 bases and J by 1 base, with 10 bases between them. Germline CDR1 reads PRHDT; CDR2 reads FYEKMQ (reference sequence). This CDR3 is 15 amino acids long. The CDR3 loop is CASSFRIQSNQPQHF. DNA for the CDR3: TGTGCCAGCAGCTTCCGAATACAGAGCAATCAGCCCCAGCATTTT.

The chain couples TRBV15 to TRBJ1-2; D is possibly TRBD1 (6 bases). Germline CDR1 is LNHNV and CDR2 is YYDKDF (reference sequence). Trimming shortened V by 5 bases and J by 8 bases, and 18 bases separated the two germline ends. The CDR3 has 14 amino acids. The CDR3 sequence: CATSGPTGNHGYTF. DNA of the CDR3: TGTGCCACCAGCGGCCCTACAGGGAACCACGGCTACACCTTC.

The CDR3 DNA is TGTGCCAGCAGCGACGGACACAATCAGCCCCAGCATTTT. This codes for CASSDGHNQPQHF. The rearrangement joins TRBV7-9 to TRBJ1-5; the D gene is possibly TRBD1 (5 bases). Per germline, CDR1 SEHNR and CDR2 FQNEAQ (reference sequence). Trimming cost V 5 bases and J 3 bases, with 8 bases left between them. The CDR3 contains 13 residues.

V is TRBV29-1 and J is TRBJ2-7, with 7 bases that match TRBD2. CDR3 length equals 16 residues. In germline, CDR1 is SQVTM, CDR2 ANQGSEA. The V segment lost 0 bases and the J segment 2 bases; nucleotides outside the gene matches: 10. The CDR3 DNA reads as TGCAGCGTTGAAGACCGAGAAGCGGGATCCACCTACGAGCAGTACTTC. Its translation: CSVEDREAGSTYEQYF.

V usage is TRBV16 and J usage is TRBJ1-1; no firm D call. V dropped 4 bases and J dropped 1 base, with 13 bases sitting between them. Germline V gene data show CDR1 as KGHSY and CDR2 as FQNENV. CDR3 length: 15 residues. CDR3 region: CASSLHATGNTEAFF. The CDR3 nucleotides read TGTGCCAGCAGCCTCCACGCTACCGGGAACACTGAAGCTTTCTTT.

The sample holds one count of this clone. This chain links TRBV11-2 with TRBJ1-1, with D maybe TRBD1 (6 bases). Germline V gene data show CDR1 as SGHAT and CDR2 as FQNNGV. V was cut by 2 bases and J by 7 bases, with 17 bases left in between. The CDR3 sequence is 15 residues long. CDR3 in amino acids: CASSLLRSGAGEAFF. The CDR3 nucleotides read TGTGCCAGCAGCTTACTAAGATCAGGGGCGGGTGAAGCTTTCTTT.

V gene TRBV3-1 (or the pseudogene TRBV3-2) combines with J gene TRBJ2-7, with TRBD1 identical over 7 bases. Germline V gives CDR1 LGHDT, CDR2 YNNKEL (reference sequence). With 1 base clipped from V and 3 bases from J, the junction kept 6 bases outside the gene matches. This CDR3 contains 15 residues. CDR3 loop: CASSQGLGQIYEQYF. The CDR3 DNA follows: TGTGCCAGCAGCCAAGGGTTGGGACAGATCTACGAGCAGTACTTC.

V and J are TRBV5-6 and TRBJ2-7, with 8 nucleotides matching TRBD2. V lost 0 bases, J lost 2 bases, and 4 bases stayed unmatched. CDR3 size: 15 residues. Germline V gene lookup returns CDR1 SGHDT and CDR2 YYEEEE. The CDR3 region is CASSLAGGRTYEQYF. DNA for the CDR3: TGTGCCAGCAGCTTGGCGGGGGGGCGCACCTACGAGCAGTACTTC.

The chain is built from TRBV27 and TRBJ1-2; tentatively, D is TRBD1 (6 bases). CDR1 is MNHEY, CDR2 SMNVEV, per germline (reference sequence). V lost 2 bases and J 5 bases, leaving 9 bases between the germline ends. The CDR3 consists of 13 residues. The CDR3 loop is CASSLGQKYGYTF. The CDR3 DNA reads TGTGCCAGCAGTTTAGGACAGAAATATGGCTACACCTTC.

The chain carries TRBV7-9 and TRBJ1-2; 12 nucleotides line up with TRBD1. Germline V gene sequence: CDR1 SEHNR, CDR2 FQNEAQ (reference sequence). This CDR3 comprises 15 residues. V shed 4 bases and J 7 bases; nucleotides not matched to a gene: 7. The CDR3 DNA is TGTGCCAGCAGCTACACCGGGACAGGGGGCGGTGGCTACACCTTC. It translates to CASSYTGTGGGGYTF.

This clone appeared a few times. The V and J genes are TRBV6-4 and TRBJ1-5; D unresolved. CDR3 size: 13 residues. V was clipped by 6 bases and J by 5 bases, with 11 bases between them. The V gene's germline CDR1 is MRHNA and CDR2 SNTAGT. The CDR3 loop is CASSPEGDQPQHF. CDR3 sequence (DNA): TGTGCCAGCAGCCCGGAGGGTGATCAGCCCCAGCATTTT.

This clone was seen just once. The V gene is TRBV30, the J gene TRBJ1-1; D is unclear. CDR1 is GTSNPN and CDR2 is SVGIG in the germline V gene (reference sequence). CDR3 length: 12 amino acids. The germline V and J ends were trimmed by 0 bases and 5 bases, with 7 bases remaining between them. CDR3 DNA: TGTGCCTGGAGTGTCCACAGAACTGAAGCTTTCTTT. Amino acids: CAWSVHRTEAFF. Based on the CDR3 plus reference TRBV30 and TRBJ1-1, the full variable domain is SQTIHQWPATLVQPVGSPLSLECTVEGTSNPNLYWYRQAAGRGLQLLFYSVGIGQISSEVPQNLSASRPQDRQFILSSKKLLLSDSGFYLCAWSVHRTEAFFGQGTRLTVV.

J is TRBJ1-3 and V is TRBV5-1, with 8 bases aligning to TRBD1. V was clipped by 3 bases and J by 4 bases; unmatched bases: 3. The CDR3 is 14 residues long. Germline loops: CDR1 SGHRS, CDR2 YFSETQ. In DNA form, the CDR3 reads TGCGCCAGCAGCTCTGACAGGGGAGGAAACACCATATATTTT. This gives the protein CASSSDRGGNTIYF. Full variable domain (outside the CDR3, taken from reference TRBV5-1 and TRBJ1-3): KAGVTQTPRYLIKTRGQQVTLSCSPISGHRSVSWYQQTPGQGLQFLFEYFSETQRNKGNFPGRFSGRQFSNSRSEMNVSTLELGDSALYLCASSSDRGGNTIYFGEGSWLTVV.

The chain joins TRBV2 to TRBJ2-1, with 7 bases aligning to TRBD1. The V gene end was trimmed by 6 bases and the J gene end by 4 bases; junction bases not matched to a gene: 9. Germline CDR1 reads SNHLY; CDR2 reads FYNNEI. The CDR3 extends over 15 amino acids. The CDR3 sequence is CASRADRAYYNEQFF. Written as DNA, the CDR3 is TGTGCCAGCAGAGCCGACAGGGCCTATTACAATGAGCAGTTCTTC.

The chain employs TRBV19 and TRBJ2-1; 11 bases fit TRBD2. The CDR3 has 15 amino acids. J lost 3 bases, V lost 7 bases, and 5 bases had no gene match. The germline V gene has CDR1 LNHDA and CDR2 SQIVND (reference sequence). CDR3 bases: TGTGCCAGTAAACTCCTAGCGGGAGGCTACAATGAGCAGTTCTTC. Its translation is CASKLLAGGYNEQFF.

The V and J genes are TRBV7-9 and TRBJ2-7; 10 positions match TRBD2. The CDR3 length is 15 residues. Germline assignment: CDR1 SEHNR and CDR2 FQNEAQ (reference sequence). The ends lost 5 bases at V and 6 bases at J; junction bases unmatched: 10. CDR3 nucleotide sequence: TGTGCCAGCAGCCTATTTAGCGGGAGGTCGGGCGAGCAGTACTTC. The encoded protein is CASSLFSGRSGEQYF.

The rearrangement links TRBV6-1 to TRBJ1-4; possibly TRBD1 for D (5 bases). V lost 2 bases and J lost 7, with 14 bases in between. The CDR3 runs to 15 residues. Germline CDR1 is MNHNS and CDR2 is SASEGT. In nucleotides, the CDR3 is TGTGCCAGCAGTGAAACGGGGGAGGGTAGTGAAAAACTGTTTTTT. Translation: CASSETGEGSEKLFF.

This clone was counted only a few times. V is TRBV5-4 and J is TRBJ1-2; 10 bases align to TRBD1. The CDR3 loop spans 15 amino acids. In germline, CDR1 is SGHNT, CDR2 YYREEE (reference sequence). Germline trimming cut 3 bases from V and 6 bases from J; bases unmatched to any gene: 8. CDR3 in DNA: TGTGCCAGCAGCTCAGACAGGGGGCGCAAGGATGGCTACACCTTC. This codes for CASSSDRGRKDGYTF. The full variable domain, with the rest looked up from reference TRBV5-4 and TRBJ1-2, is ETGVTQSPTHLIKTRGQQVTLRCSSQSGHNTVSWYQQALGQGPQFIFQYYREEENGRGNFPPRFSGLQFPNYSSELNVNALELDDSALYLCASSSDRGRKDGYTFGSGTRLTVV.

V gene TRBV5-6 combines with J gene TRBJ2-7; D call uncertain. Germline CDR1 and CDR2: SGHDT and YYEEEE. Deletions cut 1 base from V and 1 base from J, with 9 bases between. This CDR3 contains 14 residues. CDR3 sequence: CASSLLVVSYEQYF. The CDR3 DNA follows: TGTGCCAGCAGCTTGCTAGTCGTATCCTACGAGCAGTACTTC.

This clone turned up a few times. This chain uses TRBV12-3 or TRBV12-4 with TRBJ2-2; possibly TRBD2 for D (6 bases). The CDR3 is made up of 12 amino acids. The V gene lost 7 bases and the J gene lost 8 bases, with 11 bases spanning the gap. CDR3 nucleotides: TGTGCCAGCACTCGGGGGTTAGGGGAGCTGTTTTTT. Its protein product is CASTRGLGELFF.

This clone was detected once. The chain has TRBV28 and TRBJ2-3; TRBD1 aligns across 8 bases. This CDR3 has 15 residues. CDR1 and CDR2 from the germline V gene are MDHEN and SYDVKM. J lost 4 bases, V lost 3 bases, and 6 bases had no gene match. CDR3 DNA: TGTGCCAGCAGTTTCTCAACACAGGGGGCAGATACGCAGTATTTT. Translated: CASSFSTQGADTQYF.

J is TRBJ1-3 and V is TRBV6-5, with D unresolved. V was clipped by 0 bases and J by 4 bases, with 10 bases between them. Germline CDR1 is MNHEY and CDR2 is SVGAGI. There are 15 residues in the CDR3. The CDR3 nucleotides are TGTGCCAGCAGTTACTCGAGGACTGGGGGAAACACCATATATTTT. Encoded protein: CASSYSRTGGNTIYF.